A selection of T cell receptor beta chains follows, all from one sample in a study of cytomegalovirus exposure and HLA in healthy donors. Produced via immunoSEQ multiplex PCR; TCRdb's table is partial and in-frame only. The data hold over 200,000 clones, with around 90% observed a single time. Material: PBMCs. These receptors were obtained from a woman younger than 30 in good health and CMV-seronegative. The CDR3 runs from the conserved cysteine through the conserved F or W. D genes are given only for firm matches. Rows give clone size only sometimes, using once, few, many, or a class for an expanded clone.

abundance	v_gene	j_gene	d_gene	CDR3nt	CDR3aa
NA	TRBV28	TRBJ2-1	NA	TGTGCCAGCAGCCCGACCGGGACAACTAATGAGCAGTTCTTC	CASSPTGTTNEQFF
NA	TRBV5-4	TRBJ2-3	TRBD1	TGTGCCAGCAGGGGATGGACAGGGTCTGAAGATACGCAGTATTTT	CASRGWTGSEDTQYF
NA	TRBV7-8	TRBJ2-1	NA	TGTGCCAGCAGCTCACCTTTCTTCGAGATTTCCTACAATGAGCAGTTCTTC	CASSSPFFEISYNEQFF
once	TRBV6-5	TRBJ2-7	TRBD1	TGTGCCAGCAGGACCGGGACAGCCTACGAGCAGTACTTC	CASRTGTAYEQYF
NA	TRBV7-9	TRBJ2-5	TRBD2	TGTGCCAGCACCTCCTCCCTTGGACTAGCGGGAGCAGAGACCCAGTACTTC	CASTSSLGLAGAETQYF
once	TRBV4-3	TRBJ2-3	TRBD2	TGCGCCAGCAGCCCCGTGTTCGGGAGGTCGGGAGATACGCAGTATTTT	CASSPVFGRSGDTQYF
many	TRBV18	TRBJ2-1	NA	TGTGCCAGCTCACCAGTTCCTAGCTCCTACAATGAGCAGTTCTTC	CASSPVPSSYNEQFF
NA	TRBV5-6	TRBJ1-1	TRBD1	TGTGCCAGCAGCTTCTTCTCAGGGGGGTTTAGAACTGAAGCTTTCTTT	CASSFFSGGFRTEAFF
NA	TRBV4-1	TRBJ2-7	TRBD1	TGCGCCAGCAGACAGTCCGGGACAGGATCCTACGAGCAGTACTTC	CASRQSGTGSYEQYF
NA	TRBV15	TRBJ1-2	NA	TGTGCCACCAGCAGACGGGTACAGGGCCCCAACTATGGCTACACCTTC	CATSRRVQGPNYGYTF
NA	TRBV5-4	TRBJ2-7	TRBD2	TGTGCCAGCAGCCGCCGGCTAGCGGGACTGGACGAGCAGTACTTC	CASSRRLAGLDEQYF
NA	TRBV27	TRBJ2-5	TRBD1	TGTGCCAGCATCGACAGGGGAAGGGAGACCCAGTACTTC	CASIDRGRETQYF
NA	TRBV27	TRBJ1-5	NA	TGTGCCAGCAGTTTATACAGGTCCGATCAGCCCCAGCATTTT	CASSLYRSDQPQHF
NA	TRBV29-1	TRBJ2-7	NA	TGCAGCGTTGGTCCCGGGACTCAATCCTACGAGCAGTACTTC	CSVGPGTQSYEQYF
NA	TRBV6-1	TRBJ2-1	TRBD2	TGTGCCAGCAGTGGGACAAGCGGGACCTACAATGAGCAGTTCTTC	CASSGTSGTYNEQFF
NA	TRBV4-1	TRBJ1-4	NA	TGCGCCAGCAGCCAAGATGGCAGGGCAGCTAATGAAAAACTGTTTTTT	CASSQDGRAANEKLFF
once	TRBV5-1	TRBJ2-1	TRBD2	TGCGCCAGCAGCCAAGGACTAGCGGGAGGTGATGAGCAGTTCTTC	CASSQGLAGGDEQFF
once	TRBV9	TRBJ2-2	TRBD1	TGTGCCAGCAGCGTAGGGGACAGGGGAGCCGGGGAGCTGTTTTTT	CASSVGDRGAGELFF
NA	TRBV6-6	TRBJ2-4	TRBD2	TGTGCCAGCAGCGACTTTAGCGGGGGCAAAAACATTCAGTACTTC	CASSDFSGGKNIQYF
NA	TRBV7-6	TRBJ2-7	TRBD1	TGTGCCAGCAGCTTGTTACCGGGACAGCCCTCCCTCTACGAGCAGTACTTC	CASSLLPGQPSLYEQYF
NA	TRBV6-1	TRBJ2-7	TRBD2	TGTGCCAGCAGTGTCGGACTAGCGGCGTACTTC	CASSVGLAAYF
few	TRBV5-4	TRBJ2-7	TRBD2	TGTGCCAGCAGCTTGTACGGGAGGGCCGGCGAGCAGTACTTC	CASSLYGRAGEQYF
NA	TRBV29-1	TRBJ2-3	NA	TGCAGCGTTGCACGGGGAAGCACAGATACGCAGTATTTT	CSVARGSTDTQYF
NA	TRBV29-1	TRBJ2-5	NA	TGCAGCGTTGAAAGCGGACGAGAGACCCAGTACTTC	CSVESGRETQYF
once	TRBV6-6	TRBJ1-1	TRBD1	TGTGCCAGCAGTTACGGGACAGAGAACACTGAAGCTTTCTTT	CASSYGTENTEAFF
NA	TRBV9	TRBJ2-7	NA	TGTGCCAGCAGCGTAGATGGGGGGGCGGGGGAGCAGTACTTC	CASSVDGGAGEQYF
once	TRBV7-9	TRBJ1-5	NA	TGTGCCAGCAGTCAATCAACTAATCAGCCCCAGCATTTT	CASSQSTNQPQHF
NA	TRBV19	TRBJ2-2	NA	TGTGCCAGTAGTATACTACGACAGGAGCTGTTTTTT	CASSILRQELFF
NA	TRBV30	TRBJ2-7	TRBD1	TGTGCCTGGAGTAGCGACAGGGTCAAACGGCAGTACTTC	CAWSSDRVKRQYF
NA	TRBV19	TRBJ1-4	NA	TGTGCCAGTAGCGAGTTGCTAAGGACAGCCCGAGAAAAACTGTTTTTT	CASSELLRTAREKLFF
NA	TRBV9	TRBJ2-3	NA	TGTGCCAGCAGCGCCGGTCTCCTTAGCACAGATACGCAGTATTTT	CASSAGLLSTDTQYF
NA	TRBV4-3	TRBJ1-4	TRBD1	TGCGCCAGCAGCCAAAACAGGGGAACTAATGAAAAACTGTTTTTT	CASSQNRGTNEKLFF
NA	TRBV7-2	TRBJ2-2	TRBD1	TGTGCCAGCAACCAGGGGGCTGTCACCGGGGAGCTGTTTTTT	CASNQGAVTGELFF
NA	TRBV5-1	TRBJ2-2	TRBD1	TGCGCCAGCAGCTTGGAGGGGATGGGGGACAGCTACACCGGGGAGCTGTTTTTT	CASSLEGMGDSYTGELFF
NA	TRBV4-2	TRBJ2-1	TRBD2	TGTGCCAGCAGCCAAGATGAGACTAGCGGGAAGCATGAGCAGTTCTTC	CASSQDETSGKHEQFF
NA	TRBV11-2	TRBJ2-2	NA	TGTGCCAGCAGCCCAACGCTAGGGGGTTCCAACACCGGGGAGCTGTTTTTT	CASSPTLGGSNTGELFF
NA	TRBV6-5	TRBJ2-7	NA	TGTGCCAGCAGTTACTCGACTCGGGGAGAGCAGTACTTC	CASSYSTRGEQYF
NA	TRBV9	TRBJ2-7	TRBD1	TGTGCCAGCAGCCGGGGACAGGGGACGATCCCCTACGAGCAGTACTTC	CASSRGQGTIPYEQYF
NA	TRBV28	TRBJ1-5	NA	TGTGCCAGCCGGCAGGGATATAGCAATCAGCCCCAGCATTTT	CASRQGYSNQPQHF
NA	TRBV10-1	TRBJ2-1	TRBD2	TGCGCCAGCAGTCCTGAAGCGGGAGGGCCAGACAATGAGCAGTTCTTC	CASSPEAGGPDNEQFF
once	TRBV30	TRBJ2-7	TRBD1	TGTGCCTGGGGGTTCGGGACAGGGGCCTACGAGCAGTACTTC	CAWGFGTGAYEQYF